This T cell receptor (beta chain) was identified during a study of Ad26.COV2.S vaccination and SARS-CoV-2 variants (dated by TCRdb to the early 2020s). Looking at the study overall: Donors in the vaccine arm were drawn from COV1001, a multicentre, randomized, double-blind, placebo-controlled phase I-IIa trial testing Ad26.COV2.S in healthy adults. Trial participants were randomized into five groups of five, in which low-dose or high-dose Ad26.COV2.S was given once or twice, or placebo was given on both occasions. A total of around 32 samples were included in the TCR-sequenced set, comprising some 20 Ad26.COV2.S vaccine recipients, 5 placebo recipients and 8 SARS-CoV-2 convalescent individuals. Sequencing of the TCRbeta repertoire served to evaluate the specificity and breadth of SARS-CoV-2-reactive T cell receptors following Ad26.COV2.S vaccination. Ad26.COV2.S was administered intramuscularly at a dose of 5x10^10 or 1x10^11 viral particles, either as one shot or as two shots given 56 days apart. Throughout the experiments and outcome assessment, investigators stayed blinded to trial group allocation.

The CDR3 goes from the cysteine to the phenylalanine over 15 residues. Only the CDR3 DNA stays, 45 bases, in frame from base 1. V loses 6 bases at its end and J loses 0 bases; junction bases beyond the gene matches: 8. CDR1 and CDR2, per the germline V gene, are MNHEY and SVGAGI. As concerns this clone: Its antigen is still unknown. No base quality values were provided; no much bigger clone lies one nucleotide off.

TCRbeta CDR3 regions were sequenced with the immunoSEQ Assay. After extraction, genomic DNA underwent amplification by bias-controlled multiplex PCR, followed by high-throughput sequencing. On the authors' methods: Collapsing and filtering of sequences were performed to quantify the absolute abundance of each unique TCRbeta CDR3 region. Usable DNA was measured by amplifying reference genes present in all nucleated cells, and TCRbeta template counts were normalized to that usable DNA to estimate T cell fraction. Repertoire TCRs were annotated as SARS-CoV-2-specific when V gene, CDR3 amino acid sequence and J gene were exactly matched to a known reactive TCR set. The reference SARS-CoV-2 TCR set was obtained from MIRA and was filtered for enrichment in COVID-19-positive ImmuneCODE repertoires, whereby public or cross-reactive TCRs were removed. Using the MIRA antigens, annotated TCRs were further analysed by specific ORF or by position within an ORF. Depth was the summed frequency of annotated unique rearrangements, while breadth was defined as annotated unique rearrangements over total unique productive rearrangements. TCR breadth was compared between groups using two-sided Wilcoxon rank-sum tests. Drawn from immuneACCESS, this table holds only the in-frame rearrangements with V and J called that TCRdb kept. Clones are partly lost; checked studies trace under half to an unresolved V gene and leave the rest unexplained. V and J calls and clone size are given by that table; D and trimming were obtained from the DNA. The sample table shows roughly 240,000 clones, and roughly 90% are seen once. About 10% of the sample is taken by the ten largest.

What the study reported, not specific to this receptor: Compared with placebo recipients, Ad26.COV2.S recipients showed higher spike-specific TCR breadth (P = 0.0014). After vaccination, substantial breadth of spike-specific CD8+ and CD4+ T cell responses was reported. Non-spike TCR breadth was comparable between vaccine and placebo recipients, consistent with the vaccine containing only spike. The study lacked the statistical power to compare responses across vaccine doses or regimens. The authors noted that total T cell responses may have been underestimated by the TCR breadth and depth analyses.

This sample's treatment or condition label indicates: roughly 19 received Ad26.COV2.S at low or high dose, single or two shots; about 5 received placebo; per-sample allocation not given. Repertoires of vaccine and placebo recipients were sequenced from samples taken on day 63 after the first injection. Cohort 1b enrolled around 23 adults aged 18-55 years at a single site in Boston, USA, between 29 July and 7 August 2020. Ad26.COV2.S consisted of a replication-incompetent adenovirus type 26 vector by which a prefusion-stabilized SARS-CoV-2 spike protein from the original Wuhan strain was expressed.

The rearranged chain carries TRBV6-5 and TRBJ2-7, and TRBD2 matches 7 of the central bases. This receptor was taken from a person between 18 and 65 years old who received the Ad26.COV2.S COVID-19 vaccine or a placebo. Source: peripheral blood, taken in a trial of Ad26.COV2.S vaccine versus placebo. The CDR3 region: CASSPEWGGSYEQYF. The DNA reads as follows: TGTGCCAGCAGCCCCGAGTGGGGGGGCTCCTACGAGCAGTACTTC.